The present T cell receptor (beta chain) was sequenced within a study of blood T cell repertoires in COVID-19. Here immunoSEQ multiplex PCR was the method, and the copy in TCRdb shows in-frame clones only, minus some. The table shows about 130,000 clones, with just over 75% occurring only once. V was trimmed by 2 bases and J by 6 bases, leaving 4 bases between them. The CDR3 has 12 residues. The germline V gene encodes CDR1 MRHNA and CDR2 SNTAGT. This receptor was identified in a human donor in a cohort sampled during active COVID-19. The specimen was peripheral blood. The chain joins TRBV6-4 to TRBJ2-2; D not resolved. CDR3 loop: CASSDPAGELFF. CDR3 DNA: TGTGCCAGCAGTGACCCTGCCGGGGAGCTGTTTTTT.